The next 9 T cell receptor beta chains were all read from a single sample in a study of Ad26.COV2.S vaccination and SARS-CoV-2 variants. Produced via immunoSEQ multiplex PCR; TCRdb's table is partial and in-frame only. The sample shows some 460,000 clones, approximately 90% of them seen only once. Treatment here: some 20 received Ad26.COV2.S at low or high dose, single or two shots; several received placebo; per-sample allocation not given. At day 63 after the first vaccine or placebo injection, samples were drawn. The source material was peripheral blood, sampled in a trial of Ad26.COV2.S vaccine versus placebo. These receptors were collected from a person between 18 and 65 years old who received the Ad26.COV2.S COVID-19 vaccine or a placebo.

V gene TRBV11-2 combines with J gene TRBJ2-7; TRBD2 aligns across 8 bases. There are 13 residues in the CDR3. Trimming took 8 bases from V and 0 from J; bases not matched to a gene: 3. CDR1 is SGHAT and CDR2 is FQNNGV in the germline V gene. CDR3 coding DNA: TGTGCCAGCCGCGGGACTAGCTCCTACGAGCAGTACTTC. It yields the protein CASRGTSSYEQYF.

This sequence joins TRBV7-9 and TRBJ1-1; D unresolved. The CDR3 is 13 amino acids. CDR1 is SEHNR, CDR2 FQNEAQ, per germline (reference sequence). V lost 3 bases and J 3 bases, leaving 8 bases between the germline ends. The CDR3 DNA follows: TGTGCCAGCAGCTTCGGTCCAGACACTGAAGCTTTCTTT. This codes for CASSFGPDTEAFF.

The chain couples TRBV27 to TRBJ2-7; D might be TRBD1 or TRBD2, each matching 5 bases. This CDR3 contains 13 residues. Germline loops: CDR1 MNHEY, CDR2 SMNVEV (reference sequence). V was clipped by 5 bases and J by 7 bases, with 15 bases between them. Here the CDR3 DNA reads TGTGCCAGCAGTACTCTAGAGGGGTTGGAGCAGTACTTC. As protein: CASSTLEGLEQYF.

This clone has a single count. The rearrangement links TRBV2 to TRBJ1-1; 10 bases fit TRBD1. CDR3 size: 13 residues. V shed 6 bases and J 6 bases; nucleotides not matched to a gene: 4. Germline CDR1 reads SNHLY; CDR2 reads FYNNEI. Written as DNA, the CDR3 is TGTGCCAGCAGCTACGGGACAGGGGCTGAAGCTTTCTTT. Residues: CASSYGTGAEAFF.

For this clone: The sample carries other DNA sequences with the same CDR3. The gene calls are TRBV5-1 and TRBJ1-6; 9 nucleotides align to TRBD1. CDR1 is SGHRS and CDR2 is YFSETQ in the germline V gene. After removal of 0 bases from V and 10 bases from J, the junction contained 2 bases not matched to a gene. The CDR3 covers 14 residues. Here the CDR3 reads CASSLGQGESPLHF. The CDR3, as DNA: TGCGCCAGCAGCTTGGGACAGGGGGAGTCACCCCTCCACTTT.

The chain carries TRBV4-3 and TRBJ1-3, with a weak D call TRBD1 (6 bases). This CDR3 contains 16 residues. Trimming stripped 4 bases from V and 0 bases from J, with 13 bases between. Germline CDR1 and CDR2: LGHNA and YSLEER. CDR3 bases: TGCGCCAGCAGCCTAACTTCACAGGGCTCTGGAAACACCATATATTTT. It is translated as CASSLTSQGSGNTIYF.

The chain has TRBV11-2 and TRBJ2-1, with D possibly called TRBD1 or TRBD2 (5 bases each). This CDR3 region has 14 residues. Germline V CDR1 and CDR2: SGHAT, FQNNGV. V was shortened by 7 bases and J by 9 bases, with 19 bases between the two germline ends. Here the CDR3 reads CASILGVGLGEQFF. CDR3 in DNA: TGTGCCAGCATCCTGGGGGTAGGGCTAGGTGAGCAGTTCTTC.

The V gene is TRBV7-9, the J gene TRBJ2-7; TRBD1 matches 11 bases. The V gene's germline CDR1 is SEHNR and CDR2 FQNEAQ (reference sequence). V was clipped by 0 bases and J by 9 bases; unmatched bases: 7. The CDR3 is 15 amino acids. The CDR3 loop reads CASSLAGTGGVGQYF. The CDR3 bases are TGTGCCAGCAGCTTAGCCGGGACAGGGGGAGTGGGGCAGTACTTC. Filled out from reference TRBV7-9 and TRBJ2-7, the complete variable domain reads DTGVSQNPRHKITKRGQNVTFRCDPISEHNRLYWYRQTLGQGPEFLTYFQNEAQLEKSRLLSDRFSAERPKGSFSTLEIQRTEQGDSAMYLCASSLAGTGGVGQYFGPGTRLTVT.

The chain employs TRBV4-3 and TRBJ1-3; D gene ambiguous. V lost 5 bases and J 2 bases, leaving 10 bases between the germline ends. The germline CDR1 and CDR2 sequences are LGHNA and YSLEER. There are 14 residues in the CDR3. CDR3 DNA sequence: TGCGCCAGCAGCTCAGGAGGAACTGGAAACACCATATATTTT. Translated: CASSSGGTGNTIYF.